This T cell receptor beta chain came from a study of metastatic and nonmetastatic thyroid tumors. Overall study context: Repertoires from malignant and benign thyroid patients were compared across blood and tumor or nodule tissue.

No treatment had been given to any patient before thyroid surgery. TCRdb reanalyzed the PCR reads with MiXCR. Among some 38,000 clones listed, around 47% were seen once. This CDR3 has 16 amino acids. V was pared by 5 bases and J by 4 bases, with 9 bases of the junction left unmatched. In germline, CDR1 is SGHNT, CDR2 YENEEA. The sample consisted of tumor tissue. The V and J genes are TRBV11-3 and TRBJ2-1; 9 bases match TRBD1. The clonotype was recovered from a male donor with papillary thyroid cancer or a benign thyroid nodule (not recorded which). Some clones in this sample may be carry-over from other donors' samples. The CDR3 bases are TGTGCCAGCAGCCCCTACCCCGGGACAGGGTACAATGAGCAGTTCTTC. Translation gives CASSPYPGTGYNEQFF.